The 13 T cell receptor beta chains below come from one sample, sequenced in a study of blood T cells in healthy people across ages. A second PCR, run for roughly 7 to 11 cycles, used a sample-barcoded 5' primer plus a J-beta primer mix. TCRdb fed the 5' RACE reads into MiXCR, producing one record per CDR3 protein. The table lists about 1.5 million distinct CDR3 sequences, around 42% of them singletons. Input material: blood. These receptor sequences come from a woman aged 18 to 35 in good health.

The chain couples TRBV3-1 to TRBJ2-3; D is uncertain. There are 15 residues in the CDR3. Germline V gene sequence: CDR1 LGHDT, CDR2 YNNKEL (reference sequence). The V end was cut by 4 bases, the J end by 5 bases, with 16 bases between. CDR3 in amino acids: CASSPAGGAEDTQYF. In DNA form, the CDR3 reads TGTGCCAGCAGCCCGGCTGGCGGCGCGGAAGATACGCAGTATTTT.

This clonotype was observed a handful of times. The chain recombines TRBV10-3 with TRBJ2-7, with D maybe TRBD1 (5 bases). The V end lost 3 bases, the J end lost 5 bases, and 5 bases lay between the germline ends. The germline CDR1 and CDR2 sequences are ENHRY and SYGVKD. The CDR3 is 11 residues long. CDR3 loop: CAISEQDEQYF. The CDR3 DNA reads TGTGCCATCAGTGAACAGGACGAGCAGTACTTC.

The genes are TRBV20-1 and TRBJ2-7, with 10 bases aligning to TRBD2. J was trimmed by 1 base and V by 4 bases; bases with no gene match: 7. Per the germline V gene, CDR1 is DFQATT and CDR2 is SNEGSKA (reference sequence). The CDR3 is 15 amino acids. CDR3 nucleotides: TGCAGTGCTAATTCCGGGACTAGCGTTTCCTACGAGCAGTACTTC. This codes for CSANSGTSVSYEQYF.

On this clonotype: This sequence may be a read error, since a much larger clone differs from it by one base. The chain combines TRBV29-1 with TRBJ2-1, with a weak D call TRBD2 (6 bases). The CDR3 is made up of 11 amino acids. The germline gives CDR1 SQVTM, CDR2 ANQGSEA. The CDR3 protein is CGVVAGNEQFF. CDR3 nucleotide sequence: TGCGGCGTTGTTGCGGGAAATGAGCAGTTCTTC.

This chain joins TRBV11-2 and TRBJ2-1; D ambiguous. Trimming took 2 bases from V and 13 from J, leaving 18 bases between them. The length of the CDR3 is 14 residues. Germline V gives CDR1 SGHAT, CDR2 FQNNGV. The CDR3 is CASSLMGPTARQFF. Written as DNA, the CDR3 is TGTGCCAGCAGCTTAATGGGCCCCACGGCCCGACAGTTCTTC.

The gene calls are TRBV6-6 and TRBJ1-1, with D perhaps TRBD1 (6 bases). CDR3 size: 15 residues. V gave up 1 base and J gave up 4 bases, with 13 bases separating them. The germline CDR1 and CDR2 sequences are MNHNY and SVGAGI (reference sequence). The CDR3 reads CASSYYQGRGTEAFF. The DNA for the CDR3 is TGTGCCAGCAGTTACTATCAGGGCAGGGGCACTGAAGCTTTCTTT.

The chain has TRBV20-1 and TRBJ2-4; 7 bases agree with TRBD2. The J call may be in error: the DNA end matches TRBJ2-7 better. Germline CDR1 DFQATT, CDR2 SNEGSKA (reference sequence). This CDR3 is 13 amino acids long. Here the CDR3 reads CSARLAATYEQYF. The CDR3 DNA follows: TGCAGTGCTAGACTAGCGGCGACCTACGAGCAGTACTTC.

The V gene is TRBV6-5, the J gene TRBJ2-5; D may be TRBD2 (7 bases). Germline V lookup: CDR1 MNHEY, CDR2 SVGAGI. V was pared by 6 bases and J by 2 bases, with 16 bases between. This CDR3 is 15 amino acids long. The CDR3 loop reads CASRQARGTQETQYF. In nucleotides, the CDR3 is TGTGCCAGCAGACAGGCGCGGGGGACACAAGAGACCCAGTACTTC.

This clonotype has a single count. This chain links TRBV7-3 with TRBJ2-1, with D tentatively TRBD1 or TRBD2 (6 bases each). V was clipped by 5 bases and J by 6 bases, with 17 bases between them. CDR3 length equals 15 residues. Germline CDR1 reads SGHTA; CDR2 reads FQGTGA. CDR3 bases: TGTGCCAGCAGCCCTACTAGATCGGGGGCCAATGAGCAGTTCTTC. Translation gives CASSPTRSGANEQFF.

This chain joins TRBV24-1 and TRBJ2-1; maybe TRBD2 (6 bases). CDR1 and CDR2 (germline): KGHDR, SFDVKD. This CDR3 is built from 16 residues. Trimming pared 2 bases from V and 9 bases from J, leaving 19 bases between. CDR3 region: CATSDSSEEREAEQFF. The CDR3 nucleotides read TGTGCCACCAGTGATTCCTCGGAGGAAAGGGAGGCTGAGCAGTTCTTC.

This clonotype was observed a handful of times. The chain recombines TRBV6-6 with TRBJ2-4; 13 bases fit TRBD2. The DNA end is more similar to TRBJ2-7, so the J call may be wrong. The CDR3 has 16 amino acids. In germline, CDR1 is MNHNY, CDR2 SVGAGI (reference sequence). The CDR3 protein is CASSSQLAGGPLEQYF. CDR3 in DNA: TGTGCCAGCAGTTCCCAACTAGCGGGGGGGCCGCTCGAGCAGTACTTC.

J is TRBJ2-5 and V is TRBV5-1; 10 bases are shared with TRBD2. The CDR3 totals 14 residues. Germline trimming cut 0 bases from V and 11 bases from J; bases unmatched to any gene: 7. The germline gives CDR1 SGHRS, CDR2 YFSETQ. CDR3: CASSLGTSGRRQYF. In DNA form, the CDR3 reads TGCGCCAGCAGCTTGGGGACTAGCGGTCGCCGGCAGTACTTC.

V gene TRBV9 combines with J gene TRBJ2-7; D may be TRBD1 or TRBD2 (5 bases each). This CDR3 contains 13 residues. CDR1 and CDR2 (germline): SGDLS, YYNGEE. V was pared by 0 bases and J by 10 bases, with 14 bases between. CDR3 sequence: CASSVVGLRDQYF. CDR3 DNA: TGTGCCAGCAGCGTAGTTGGGCTTCGGGACCAGTACTTC.